This TCR beta chain was captured by sequencing in a study of T cell repertoires in cytomegalovirus infection. In the study overall: Shared public TCR beta signatures pointed to both CMV infection and a matching HLA type. Study-wide results and limits: Summed frequency of shared TCR beta families picked out CMV carriers who also had the relevant HLA. In two of eight donors, the top clonotype was HLA-C-restricted CMV-specific.

In the case of this clonotype: The antigen remains undetermined.

Each CDR3 protein is one row after TCRdb ran MiXCR on the reads. The table includes about a million distinct CDR3 sequences, around 29% detected once. The CDR3 consists of 18 residues. Looked up from germline, CDR1 is MGHDK and CDR2 is SYGVNS. Trimming cost V 0 bases and J 2 bases; bases outside gene matches: 12. The clonotype was recovered from a human donor in good health (CMV status not recorded). Some clones in this sample may be carry-over from other donors' samples. The source material was cultured CD8+ T cells from PBMCs, sampled from culture after CMV antigen stimulation. This sequence joins TRBV25-1 and TRBJ1-2, with 7 bases identical to TRBD1. The CDR3 DNA follows: TGTGCCAGCAGTGAATACTACCTGGGAACGGGACAGAACTATGGCTACACCTTC. It is translated as CASSEYYLGTGQNYGYTF.